This entry describes one TCR beta chain. The data belong to a study of blood T cell repertoires in COVID-19. Original processing methods: Estimated nucleated cell counts came from reference gene primer amplification. The protocol was immunoSEQ multiplex PCR, while the TCRdb copy is restricted to in-frame clones and leaves out a portion. V and J calls and clone size come straight from that table; D and trimming were deduced from the DNA. This sample carries some 75,000 clones, roughly four fifths of them seen once, and the ten largest clones take around 21%. This CDR3 has 15 residues. This receptor was identified in a woman at least 80 years old with active or convalescent COVID-19. The chain uses TRBV21-1 and TRBJ1-1; the table assigns TRBD1, which was not confirmed against the DNA. TRBV21-1 is classified as a pseudogene. The sequenced sample consisted of peripheral blood. In DNA, the CDR3 is TGTGCCAGCAGCAAAGGGGCCAGACAGAACACTGAAGCTTTCTTT. This encodes CASSKGARQNTEAFF.